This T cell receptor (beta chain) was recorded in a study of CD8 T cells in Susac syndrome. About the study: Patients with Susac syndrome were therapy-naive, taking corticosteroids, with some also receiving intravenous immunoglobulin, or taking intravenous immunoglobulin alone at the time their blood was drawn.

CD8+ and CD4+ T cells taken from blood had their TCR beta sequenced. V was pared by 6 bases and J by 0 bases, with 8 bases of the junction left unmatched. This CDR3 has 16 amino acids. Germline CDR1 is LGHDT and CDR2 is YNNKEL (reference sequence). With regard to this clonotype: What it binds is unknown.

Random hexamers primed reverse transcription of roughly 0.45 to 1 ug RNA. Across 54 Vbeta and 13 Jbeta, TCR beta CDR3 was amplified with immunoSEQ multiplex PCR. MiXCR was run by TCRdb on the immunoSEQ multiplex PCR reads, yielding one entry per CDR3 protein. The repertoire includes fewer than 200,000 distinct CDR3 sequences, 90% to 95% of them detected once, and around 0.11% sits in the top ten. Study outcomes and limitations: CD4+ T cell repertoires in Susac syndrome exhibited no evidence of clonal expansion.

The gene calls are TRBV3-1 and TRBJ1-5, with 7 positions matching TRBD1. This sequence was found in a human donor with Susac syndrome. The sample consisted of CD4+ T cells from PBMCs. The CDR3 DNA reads TGTGCCAGCAGTTACGGACAGGCCCTTAGCAATCAGCCCCAGCATTTT. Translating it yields CASSYGQALSNQPQHF.